The present TCR beta chain was sequenced within a study of T cell responses to AZD1222 COVID-19 vaccine. On this clone: Its antigen is undetermined.

TCRdb's copy holds only in-frame clones and misses some; the assay was immunoSEQ multiplex PCR. The sample has around 100,000 clones; approximately 89% are singletons. Study observations and caveats: Sampled repertoires all dated from after the peak T cell response. Donors skewed white British and female; clonal diversity was possibly underestimated. The study identified only 6 or 7 AZD1222 recipients as seropositive at baseline. Spike-specific TCR breadth and depth were elevated following two AZD1222 doses.

Between the trimmed V and J ends, which lost 2 bases and 9 bases, there was a span of 20 bases. The CDR3 spans 15 residues. CDR1 is ENHRY, CDR2 SYGVKD, per germline. This sequence joins TRBV10-3 and TRBJ2-7; the D is unclear. The specimen was peripheral blood, collected 28 days after the second dose of the MenACWY control vaccine. The receptor comes from an adult who received the MenACWY meningococcal vaccine as a control. In DNA, the CDR3 is TGTGCCATCAGTGAGGGGGATTCGAACCTACGAGGGCAGTACTTC. It yields the protein CAISEGDSNLRGQYF.